This T cell receptor beta chain came from a study of T cells after yellow fever vaccination. The 5'RACE template-switching step produced TCR cDNA and added a universal primer site and UMIs. A single record per CDR3 protein comes from TCRdb applying MiXCR to the 5' RACE reads. The table records about 360,000 distinct CDR3 sequences, approximately 6% of them present only once. This clonotype was seen only a few times. Sequencing used PBMCs, obtained 5 days after the yellow fever booster vaccination. The sequence derives from a man between 25 and 39 years old who received the YFV17D yellow fever vaccine.

CDR3 amino acids: CASSVGQDSTDTQYF. For the CDR3, the DNA is TGTGCCAGCAGCGTAGGCCAGGATAGCACAGATACGCAGTATTTT. The V gene is TRBV9, the J gene TRBJ2-3; D is ambiguous. The CDR3 consists of 15 residues. V was cut by 0 bases and J by 0 bases, with 8 bases left in between. From germline, CDR1 is SGDLS and CDR2 YYNGEE.